These T cell receptor beta chains were read from a single sample in a study of blood T cell repertoires in COVID-19. Using immunoSEQ multiplex PCR, the repertoire was profiled, and TCRdb retains in-frame clones only, with some absent. The sample includes roughly 310,000 clones, about 88% of them seen just once. The sequenced sample was PBMCs or T cells enriched from blood (not recorded which). The source is a woman in her forties who had recovered from COVID-19. Both conserved end residues are part of each CDR3. D genes are given only for firm matches. Clone sizes are given selectively: once, few, many, or a class where the clone is expanded.

V gene,CDR3 length,D gene,clone size,J gene,CDR3 DNA,CDR3 protein
TRBV30,12,NA,NA,TRBJ2-1,TGTGCCTGGAGTGCAAGGACAAATGAGCAGTTCTTC,CAWSARTNEQFF
TRBV4-2,16,TRBD2,NA,TRBJ2-5,TGTGCCAGCAGCCTACTAGCGGGAGGGCCTAAAGAGACCCAGTACTTC,CASSLLAGGPKETQYF
TRBV19,13,NA,few,TRBJ1-1,TGTGCCAGTAGTATAGGGGCGGGCACTGAAGCTTTCTTT,CASSIGAGTEAFF
TRBV5-4,15,NA,NA,TRBJ1-3,TGTGCCAGCAGCTCACAGGGCTACTCTGGAAACACCATATATTTT,CASSSQGYSGNTIYF
TRBV19,13,NA,NA,TRBJ2-7,TGTGCCAGTAGCAAGACAGTCTCCTACGAGCAGTACTTC,CASSKTVSYEQYF
TRBV27,15,NA,NA,TRBJ2-3,TGTGCCAGCAGTTTAGGGCAGGGGAGCACAGATACGCAGTATTTT,CASSLGQGSTDTQYF
TRBV4-1,15,NA,NA,TRBJ1-1,TGCGCCAGCAGCCAAGGACAGGCAAAGAACACTGAAGCTTTCTTT,CASSQGQAKNTEAFF
TRBV5-1,14,NA,NA,TRBJ2-3,TGCGCCAGCAGCCGCGTCCAGGTCACAGATACGCAGTATTTT,CASSRVQVTDTQYF
TRBV11-3,13,NA,NA,TRBJ2-7,TGTGCCAGCAGCTCAAGAGGTCCGGACGAGCAGTACTTC,CASSSRGPDEQYF
TRBV4-1,15,TRBD1,NA,TRBJ1-5,TGCGCCAGCAGCAGGACAGGGGGCGCGAATCAGCCCCAGCATTTT,CASSRTGGANQPQHF
TRBV25-1,15,TRBD1,NA,TRBJ2-7,TGTGCCAGCAGTGACCGGTCGGGACAGTCCTACGAGCAGTACTTC,CASSDRSGQSYEQYF
TRBV7-2,15,NA,NA,TRBJ1-1,TGTGCCAGCAGCTTAGGTGGCAGGGCGTATACAGAAGCTTTCTTT,CASSLGGRAYTEAFF
TRBV30,13,NA,NA,TRBJ1-1,TGTGCCTGGAGTCGGGCAGAGGGCACTGAAGCTTTCTTT,CAWSRAEGTEAFF
TRBV2,13,TRBD1,NA,TRBJ2-7,TGTGCCAGCAGTGTATCGGGACAGGGCGAGCAGTACTTC,CASSVSGQGEQYF
TRBV4-3,15,NA,NA,TRBJ1-2,TGCGCCAGCAGCCAGAAGATGCAACAAGTCTATGGCTACACCTTC,CASSQKMQQVYGYTF
TRBV15,15,NA,NA,TRBJ2-7,TGTGCCACCAGCAGAGGAGGAGGGAGCGCCTACGAGCAGTACTTC,CATSRGGGSAYEQYF
TRBV18,13,NA,NA,TRBJ1-3,TGTGCCAGCTCACCAAAGGGAGAGAACACCATATATTTT,CASSPKGENTIYF
TRBV30,11,NA,NA,TRBJ1-1,TGTGCCTGTGGGGGGGTCACTGAAGCTTTCTTT,CACGGVTEAFF
TRBV2,15,TRBD1,NA,TRBJ2-2,TGTGCCAGCTCACGGGACAGGGGATATGCGCGGGAGCTGTTTTTT,CASSRDRGYARELFF
TRBV19,14,NA,NA,TRBJ2-7,TGTGCCAGTAGTAATCAGGGTCTGGGCTACGAGCAGTACTTC,CASSNQGLGYEQYF
TRBV7-2,14,NA,NA,TRBJ1-4,TGTGCCAGCAGTATAGGGGGTGGGGATGAAAAACTGTTTTTT,CASSIGGGDEKLFF
TRBV18,14,NA,NA,TRBJ1-1,TGTGCCAGCTCACCCTTGGCCGCGAACACTGAAGCTTTCTTT,CASSPLAANTEAFF
TRBV2,15,NA,NA,TRBJ2-3,TGTGCCAGTATCCCCCTAGCAGCTAGCACAGATACGCAGTATTTT,CASIPLAASTDTQYF
TRBV5-4,13,NA,few,TRBJ1-6,TGTGCCAGCAGCGGACAGAATAATTCACCCCTCCACTTT,CASSGQNNSPLHF
TRBV19,14,TRBD1,NA,TRBJ1-1,TGTGCCAGTAGCGACAGGGGCTTTAACACTGAAGCTTTCTTT,CASSDRGFNTEAFF
TRBV7-3,15,TRBD1,NA,TRBJ2-7,TGTGCCAGCAGCTCCGGGACAGGGATCTCCTACGAGCAGTACTTC,CASSSGTGISYEQYF
TRBV7-8,14,TRBD2,once,TRBJ2-1,TGTGCCAGCAGCTCCCGGACTAGCGGATGGGGGGAGTTCTTC,CASSSRTSGWGEFF
TRBV28,13,TRBD2,NA,TRBJ2-3,TGTGCCAGCAGCCGCGGGGGGAAGCATACGCAGTATTTT,CASSRGGKHTQYF
TRBV19,14,NA,NA,TRBJ1-1,TGTGCCAGTAGTATATCAGGGCCAGACACTGAAGCTTTCTTT,CASSISGPDTEAFF
TRBV4-1,13,NA,few,TRBJ1-2,TGCGCCAGCAGCGCAGGGGCTAACTATGGCTACACCTTC,CASSAGANYGYTF
TRBV30,14,NA,NA,TRBJ2-7,TGTGCCTGGAGTGTATTGCCGGTTCAGGGCGAGCAGTACTTC,CAWSVLPVQGEQYF
TRBV10-3,14,TRBD2,NA,TRBJ2-5,TGTGCCAGCGAGCCCGGGGGGGGAAAAGAGACCCAGTACTTC,CASEPGGGKETQYF
TRBV2,16,TRBD1,NA,TRBJ2-2,TGTGCCAGCAGTGGGACCGGGACAGGGAACACCGGGGAGCTGTTTTTT,CASSGTGTGNTGELFF
TRBV29-1,12,TRBD1,NA,TRBJ1-2,TGCAGCGTCGACAGGGAGGACTATGGCTACACCTTC,CSVDREDYGYTF
TRBV5-4,16,TRBD2,NA,TRBJ2-3,TGTGCCAGCAGCTTGGGTCTAGCGGGGGGGCCAGATACGCAGTATTTT,CASSLGLAGGPDTQYF
TRBV7-2,11,NA,NA,TRBJ1-1,TGTGCCAGCAGTCTTGTGTTTGAAGCTTTCTTT,CASSLVFEAFF
TRBV5-1,15,NA,NA,TRBJ1-6,TGCGCCAGCAGCTTGGAGGGGATCCATAATTCACCCCTCCACTTT,CASSLEGIHNSPLHF
TRBV6-4,14,NA,once,TRBJ2-2,TGTGCCAGCAGTGACTCGCCTAATCCCGGGGAGCTGTTTTTT,CASSDSPNPGELFF
TRBV2,15,NA,NA,TRBJ1-6,TGTGCCAGCAGTGAAACGGGACTCCCTAATTCACCCCTCCACTTT,CASSETGLPNSPLHF
TRBV9,16,TRBD2,NA,TRBJ2-1,TGTGCCAGCAGCGCCGGACTAGCGGGGGGCGCCAATGAGCAGTTCTTC,CASSAGLAGGANEQFF